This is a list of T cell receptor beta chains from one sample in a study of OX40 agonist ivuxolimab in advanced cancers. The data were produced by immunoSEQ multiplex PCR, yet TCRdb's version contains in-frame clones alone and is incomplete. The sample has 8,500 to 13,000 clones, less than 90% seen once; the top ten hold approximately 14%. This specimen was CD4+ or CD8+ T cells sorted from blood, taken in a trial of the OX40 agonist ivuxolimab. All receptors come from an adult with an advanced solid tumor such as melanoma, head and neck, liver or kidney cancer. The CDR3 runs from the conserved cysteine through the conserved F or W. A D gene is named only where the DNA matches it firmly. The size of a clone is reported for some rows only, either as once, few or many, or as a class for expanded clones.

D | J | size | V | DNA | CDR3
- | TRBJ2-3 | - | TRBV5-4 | TGTGCCAGCAGCGGACAGAACACAGATACGCAGTATTTT | CASSGQNTDTQYF
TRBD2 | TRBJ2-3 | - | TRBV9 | TGTGCCAGCAGCGTTGGAGTAGCGGGACCTAGCACAGATACGCAGTATTTT | CASSVGVAGPSTDTQYF
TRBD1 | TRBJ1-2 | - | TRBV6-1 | TGTGCCAGCAGTTCCCGGACAGGTCAGGGCTACACCTTC | CASSSRTGQGYTF
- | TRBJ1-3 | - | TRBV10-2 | TGCGCCAGCAGTGAGAATGGGATTCGCGGAAACACCATATATTTT | CASSENGIRGNTIYF
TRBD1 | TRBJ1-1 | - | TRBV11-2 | TGTGCCAGCAGCGCTCGACAGGGGTTGGACACTGAAGCTTTCTTT | CASSARQGLDTEAFF
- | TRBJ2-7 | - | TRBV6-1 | TGTGCCAGCAGTCCTTGGACTCGCGAGCAGTACTTC | CASSPWTREQYF
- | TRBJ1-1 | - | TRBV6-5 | TGTGCCAGCAGGAGGGGGGACACTGAAGCTTTCTTT | CASRRGDTEAFF
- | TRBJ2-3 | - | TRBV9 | TGTGCCAGCAGCGTACTCGGGGAGGCAGATACGCAGTATTTT | CASSVLGEADTQYF
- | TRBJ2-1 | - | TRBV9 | TGTGCCAGCAGCGTAACAGGGAGCTCCTACAATGAGCAGTTCTTC | CASSVTGSSYNEQFF
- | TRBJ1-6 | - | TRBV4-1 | TGCGCCAGCAGCCAAACCCCGTGGGACACGAGCTCCTATAATTCACCCCTCCACTTT | CASSQTPWDTSSYNSPLHF
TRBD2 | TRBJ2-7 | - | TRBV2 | TGTGCCAGCACACAAGGGACTAGCGGGACCTTC | CASTQGTSGTF
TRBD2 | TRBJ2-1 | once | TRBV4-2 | TGTGCCAGCAGCCAAGACCCAGCGGGAGGCTACAATGAGCAGTTCTTC | CASSQDPAGGYNEQFF
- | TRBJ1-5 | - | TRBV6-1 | TGTGCCAGCAGTGGGGGGGACGATGGTGGTCAGCCCCAGCATTTT | CASSGGDDGGQPQHF
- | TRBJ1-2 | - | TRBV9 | TGTGCCAGCAGCGTGGGCAGCTATGGCTACACCTTC | CASSVGSYGYTF
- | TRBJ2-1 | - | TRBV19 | TGTGCCAGTAGTATGGGGGGAGGACCGAGGAATGAGCAGTTCTTC | CASSMGGGPRNEQFF
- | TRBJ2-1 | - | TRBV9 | TGTGCCAGCAGCGTAGCAGGGATCCCCTCCAATGAGCAGTTCTTC | CASSVAGIPSNEQFF
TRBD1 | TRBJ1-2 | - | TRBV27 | TGTGCCAGCAGTTTGGGGACAGGGCTGGGCTACACCTTC | CASSLGTGLGYTF
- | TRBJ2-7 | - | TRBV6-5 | TGTGCCAGCACCATATCAGAGGGCCCCCTCTACGAGCAGTACTTC | CASTISEGPLYEQYF
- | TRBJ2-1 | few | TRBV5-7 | TGTGCCAGCAGCTGGCAAGGACTGGAGTTCGCCTACAATGAGCAGTTCTTC | CASSWQGLEFAYNEQFF
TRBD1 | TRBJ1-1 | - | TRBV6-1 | TGTGCCAGCACCCTTGGACAGGGTGAAGCTTTCTTT | CASTLGQGEAFF
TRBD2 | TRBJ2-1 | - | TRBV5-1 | TGCGCCAGCAGCTTGACGGGACTAGCGTTCAGCTCCTACAATGAGCAGTTCTTC | CASSLTGLAFSSYNEQFF
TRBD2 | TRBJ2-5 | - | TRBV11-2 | TGTGCCAGCAGCTCGTTAGCGGGAGGAGAGACCCAGTACTTC | CASSSLAGGETQYF
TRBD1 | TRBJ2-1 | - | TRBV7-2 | TGTGCCAGCAGCTTACGTTTGGAAAGGACAGGGTCTTTCAATGAGCAGTTCTTC | CASSLRLERTGSFNEQFF
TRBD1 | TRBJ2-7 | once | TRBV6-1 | TGTGCCAGCTACCAGGGGGCTCAACCTTACGAGCAGTACTTC | CASYQGAQPYEQYF
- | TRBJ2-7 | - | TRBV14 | TGTGCCAGCAGCCTCCGGGGGGCTAGCGAGCAGTACTTC | CASSLRGASEQYF
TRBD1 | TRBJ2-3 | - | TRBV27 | TGTGCCAGCAGTTTATTGACAGGGATCGGCACAGATACGCAGTATTTT | CASSLLTGIGTDTQYF
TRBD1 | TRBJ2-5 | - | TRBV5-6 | TGTGCCAGCAGCCTGACAGGGGCCCAAGAGACCCAGTACTTC | CASSLTGAQETQYF
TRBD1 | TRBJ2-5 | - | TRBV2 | TGTGCCAGCCGGGACAGTTTTAAAGAGACCCAGTACTTC | CASRDSFKETQYF
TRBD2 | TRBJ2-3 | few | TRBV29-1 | TGCAGCGTTGAGGGCCTCCCGGGACTAGCGTCAGATACGCAGTATTTT | CSVEGLPGLASDTQYF
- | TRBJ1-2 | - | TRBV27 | TGTGCCAGCAGTTTATCACAGGGAAGTGGCTACACCTTC | CASSLSQGSGYTF
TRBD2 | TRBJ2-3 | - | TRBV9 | TGTGCCAGCAGCGTACGGGGGGACCTCAGCACAGATACGCAGTATTTT | CASSVRGDLSTDTQYF
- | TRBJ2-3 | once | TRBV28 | TGTGCCAGCAGCCATTTCCCGCACGATACGCAGTATTTT | CASSHFPHDTQYF
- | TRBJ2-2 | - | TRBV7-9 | TGTGCCAGCAGCGCGGCCCCTATTATCACCGGGGAGCTGTTTTTT | CASSAAPIITGELFF
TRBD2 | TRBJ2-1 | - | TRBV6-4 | TGTGCCAGCAGTGACTCCGGGACTAGTCCCGTCAATGAGCAGTTCTTC | CASSDSGTSPVNEQFF
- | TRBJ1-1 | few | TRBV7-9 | TGTGCCAGCAGCTGGGGGGGACACTTGAACACTGAAGCTTTCTTT | CASSWGGHLNTEAFF
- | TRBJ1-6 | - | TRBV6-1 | TGTGCCAGCAGTGATCAAACCGGCCGCTATGATTCACCCCTCCACTTT | CASSDQTGRYDSPLHF
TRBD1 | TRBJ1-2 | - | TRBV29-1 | TGCAGCGTTGAGCGGCAGGGGGCCTATGGCTACACCTTC | CSVERQGAYGYTF
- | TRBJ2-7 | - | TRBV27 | TGTGCCAGCAGTTTCGGGTACGAGCAGTACTTC | CASSFGYEQYF
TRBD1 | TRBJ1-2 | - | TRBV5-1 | TGCGCCAGCAGCTCGGACAGGGCGGGGGGTAACTATGGCTACACCTTC | CASSSDRAGGNYGYTF
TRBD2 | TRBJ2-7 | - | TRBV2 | TGTGCCAGTACAAGACTAGCGGGAGGTAACGAGCAGTACTTC | CASTRLAGGNEQYF
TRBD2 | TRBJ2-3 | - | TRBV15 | TGTGCCACCAGCAGAGATCGCGGGGGGGCCACAGATACGCAGTATTTT | CATSRDRGGATDTQYF
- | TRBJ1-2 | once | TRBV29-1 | TGCAGCGTTGAAGGGGCGTCTGATTATGGCTACACCTTC | CSVEGASDYGYTF
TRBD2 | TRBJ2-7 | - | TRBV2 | TGTGCCAGCAAGTCAGCTAGCGGGAGGAACTCCTACGAGCAGTACTTC | CASKSASGRNSYEQYF
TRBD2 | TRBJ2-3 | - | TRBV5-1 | TGCGCCAGCAGCTTGTACTCCGGGAGGGGTCGGGATACGCAGTATTTT | CASSLYSGRGRDTQYF
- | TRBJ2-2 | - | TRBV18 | TGTGCCAGCTCACCACACAGGGTAAGTTCCGGGGAGCTGTTTTTT | CASSPHRVSSGELFF
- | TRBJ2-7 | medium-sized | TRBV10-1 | TGCGCCAGCAGTGTGTCCCCGTCGGGAGAGCAGTACTTC | CASSVSPSGEQYF
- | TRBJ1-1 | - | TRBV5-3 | TGTGCCAGCAGCATCCTCAGTTCCGGGTCGGCTTTCTTT | CASSILSSGSAFF
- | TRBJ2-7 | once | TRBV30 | TGTGCCTGGAGTCCAGGGATATATCTTGGCGAGCAGTACTTC | CAWSPGIYLGEQYF
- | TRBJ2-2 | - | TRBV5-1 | TGCGCCATCTCCAGGAACACCGGGGAGCTGTTTTTT | CAISRNTGELFF
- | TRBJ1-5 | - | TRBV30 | TGTGCCTGGAGGCCCCCGGGAGGGGGGGGTCAGCCCCAGCATTTT | CAWRPPGGGGQPQHF
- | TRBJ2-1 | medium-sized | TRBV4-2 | TGTGCCAGCAGCCAACGGGACTCGGCCGGGAATGAGCAGTTCTTC | CASSQRDSAGNEQFF
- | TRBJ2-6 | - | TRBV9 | TGTGCCAGCAGCGATTCTGGGGCCAACGTCCTGACTTTC | CASSDSGANVLTF
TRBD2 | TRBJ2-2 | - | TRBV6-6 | TGTGCCAGCAGGGATAGCGGGGGGTTCACCGGGGAGCTGTTTTTT | CASRDSGGFTGELFF